These 2 T cell receptor beta chains were all obtained from the same sample, sequenced in a study of T cells of healthy individuals. TCRdb used MiXCR to reprocess the 5' RACE reads, holding one entry per CDR3 protein. The sample holds 60,000 to 75,000 distinct CDR3 sequences, 15% to 20% seen once. These receptor sequences come from a human donor in good health.

The chain joins TRBV30 to TRBJ2-7; the D gene is possibly TRBD1 (6 bases). The CDR3 runs to 13 residues. V lost 5 bases, J lost 0 bases, and 11 bases lay in between. Germline V lookup: CDR1 GTSNPN, CDR2 SVGIG (reference sequence). The CDR3 is CAWDLRGSYEQYF. CDR3 nucleotides: TGTGCCTGGGACCTCAGGGGCTCCTACGAGCAGTACTTC.

This clonotype was seen many times. The J gene is TRBJ2-2, the V gene TRBV9; the D call may be TRBD1 or TRBD2 (6 bases each). The germline V gene has CDR1 SGDLS and CDR2 YYNGEE. V was shortened by 4 bases and J by 0 bases, with 22 bases between the two germline ends. The CDR3 runs to 19 residues. This chain's CDR3 is CASSPYSPPGDSNTGELFF. The CDR3 DNA follows: TGTGCCAGCAGCCCCTACTCTCCCCCAGGGGACTCGAACACCGGGGAGCTGTTTTTT.